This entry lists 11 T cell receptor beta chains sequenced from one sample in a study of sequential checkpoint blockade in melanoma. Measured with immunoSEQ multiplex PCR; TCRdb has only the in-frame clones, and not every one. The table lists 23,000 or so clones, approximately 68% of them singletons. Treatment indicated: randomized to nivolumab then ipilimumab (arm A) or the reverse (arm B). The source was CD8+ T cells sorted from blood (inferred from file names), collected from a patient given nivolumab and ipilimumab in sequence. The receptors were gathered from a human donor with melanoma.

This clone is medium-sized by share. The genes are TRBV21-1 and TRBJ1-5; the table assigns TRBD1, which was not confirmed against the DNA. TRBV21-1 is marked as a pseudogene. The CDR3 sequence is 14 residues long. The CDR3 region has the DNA TGTGCCAGCAAAGTGGGACAGGGACATCAGCCCCAGCATTTT. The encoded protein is CASKVGQGHQPQHF.

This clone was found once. The CDR3 loop is CASSPGGDTQYF. The CDR3 region has the DNA TGTGCCAGCAGCCCCGGGGGAGATACGCAGTATTTT. The gene calls are TRBV5-4 and TRBJ2-3; TRBD2 might be the D (6 bases). The CDR3 is 12 residues long. V was clipped by 4 bases and J by 5 bases, with 8 bases between them. Germline lookup yields CDR1 SGHNT and CDR2 YYREEE (reference sequence). The complete variable domain, with remaining parts taken from reference TRBV5-4 and TRBJ2-3, reads ETGVTQSPTHLIKTRGQQVTLRCSSQSGHNTVSWYQQALGQGPQFIFQYYREEENGRGNFPPRFSGLQFPNYSSELNVNALELDDSALYLCASSPGGDTQYFGPGTRLTVL.

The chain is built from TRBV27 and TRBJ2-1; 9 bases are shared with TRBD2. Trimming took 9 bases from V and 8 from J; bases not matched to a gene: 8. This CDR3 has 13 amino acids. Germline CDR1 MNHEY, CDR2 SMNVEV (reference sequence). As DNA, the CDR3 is TGTGCCAGTAGTAGCGGGGGAGGGTATGAGCAGTTCTTC. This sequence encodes CASSSGGGYEQFF.

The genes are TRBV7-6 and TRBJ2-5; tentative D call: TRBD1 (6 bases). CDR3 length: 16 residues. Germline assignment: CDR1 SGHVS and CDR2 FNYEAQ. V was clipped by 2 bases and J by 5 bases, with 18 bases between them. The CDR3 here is CASSLIEGVATETQYF. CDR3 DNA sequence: TGTGCCAGCAGCTTAATTGAGGGGGTGGCTACGGAGACCCAGTACTTC. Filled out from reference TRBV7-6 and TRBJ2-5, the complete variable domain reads GAGVSQSPRYKVTKRGQDVALRCDPISGHVSLYWYRQALGQGPEFLTYFNYEAQQDKSGLPNDRFSAERPEGSISTLTIQRTEQRDSAMYRCASSLIEGVATETQYFGPGTRLLVL.

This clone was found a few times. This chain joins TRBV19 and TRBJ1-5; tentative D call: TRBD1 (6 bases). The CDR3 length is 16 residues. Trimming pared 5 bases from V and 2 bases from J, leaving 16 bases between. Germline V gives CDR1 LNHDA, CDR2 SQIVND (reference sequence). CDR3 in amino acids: CASSSFGQSGNQPQHF. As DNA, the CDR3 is TGTGCCAGTAGTTCGTTCGGACAGTCTGGCAATCAGCCCCAGCATTTT.

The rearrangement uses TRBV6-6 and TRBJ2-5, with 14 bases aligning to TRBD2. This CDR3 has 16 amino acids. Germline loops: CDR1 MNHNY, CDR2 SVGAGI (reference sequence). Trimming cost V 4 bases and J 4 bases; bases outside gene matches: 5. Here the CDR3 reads CASSLLGLAGGETQYF. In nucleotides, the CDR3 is TGTGCCAGCAGTTTACTCGGACTAGCGGGGGGAGAGACCCAGTACTTC.

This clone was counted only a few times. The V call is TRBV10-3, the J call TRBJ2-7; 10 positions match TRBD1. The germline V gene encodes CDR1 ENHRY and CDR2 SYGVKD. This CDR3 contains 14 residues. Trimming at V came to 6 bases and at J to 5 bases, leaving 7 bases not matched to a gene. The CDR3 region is CAISPRQGANEQYV. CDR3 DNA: TGTGCCATCAGCCCTCGACAGGGGGCGAACGAGCAGTACGTC.

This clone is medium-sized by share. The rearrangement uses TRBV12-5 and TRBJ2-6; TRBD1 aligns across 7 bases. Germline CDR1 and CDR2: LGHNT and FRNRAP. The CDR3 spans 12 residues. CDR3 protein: CATGPGANVLTF. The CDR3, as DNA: TGTGCGACAGGGCCTGGGGCCAACGTCCTGACTTTC.

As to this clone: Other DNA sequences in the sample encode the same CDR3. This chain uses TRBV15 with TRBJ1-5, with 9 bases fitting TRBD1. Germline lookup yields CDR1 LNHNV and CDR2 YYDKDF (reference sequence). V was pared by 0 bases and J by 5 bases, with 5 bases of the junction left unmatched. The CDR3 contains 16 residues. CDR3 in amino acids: CATSRDRQGGYQPQHF. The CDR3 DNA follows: TGTGCCACCAGCAGAGACAGACAGGGGGGCTATCAGCCCCAGCATTTT.

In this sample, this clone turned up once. CDR3 sequence: CASGLPGVPGETQYF. CDR3 bases: TGTGCTAGTGGTTTGCCCGGGGTCCCCGGGGAGACCCAGTACTTC. V gene TRBV12-5 combines with J gene TRBJ2-5, with D possibly being TRBD2 (5 bases). Germline CDR1 and CDR2: LGHNT and FRNRAP. Trimming removed 2 bases from V and 5 bases from J, with 15 bases in between. The CDR3 extends over 15 amino acids.

The CDR3 DNA follows: TGTGCCAGTAGTGTCGTGTCGGGACACAACTATGGCTACACCTTC. As protein: CASSVVSGHNYGYTF. The J gene is TRBJ1-2, the V gene TRBV19; weak D call: TRBD1 (6 bases). This CDR3 comprises 15 residues. Trimming left V 5 bases short and J 2 bases short, with 15 bases between. The germline gives CDR1 LNHDA, CDR2 SQIVND (reference sequence).